This T cell receptor beta chain was sequenced in a study of T cell responses to AZD1222 COVID-19 vaccine. Some clones are missing from TCRdb's copy, which holds only in-frame ones; the method was immunoSEQ multiplex PCR. The sample consists of 90,000 to 110,000 clones, around 87% of them appearing once. Trimming took off 6 bases at V and 3 bases at J, with 9 bases between the two ends. The CDR3 sequence is 13 residues long. As to this clone: Its antigen is not identified.

Study-level results: Vaccine-associated CD4 TCRs ranged over spike, dominating at 160-218 and 743-854.

This material consisted of peripheral blood, taken 28 days after the second AZD1222 dose. The chain employs TRBV12-3 or TRBV12-4 and TRBJ2-1; the D gene is possibly TRBD2 (6 bases). The TCR comes from an adult who received the AZD1222 COVID-19 vaccine. DNA of the CDR3: TGTGCCAGCAGCGGGGACTTCTACAATGAGCAGTTCTTC. It codes for CASSGDFYNEQFF.